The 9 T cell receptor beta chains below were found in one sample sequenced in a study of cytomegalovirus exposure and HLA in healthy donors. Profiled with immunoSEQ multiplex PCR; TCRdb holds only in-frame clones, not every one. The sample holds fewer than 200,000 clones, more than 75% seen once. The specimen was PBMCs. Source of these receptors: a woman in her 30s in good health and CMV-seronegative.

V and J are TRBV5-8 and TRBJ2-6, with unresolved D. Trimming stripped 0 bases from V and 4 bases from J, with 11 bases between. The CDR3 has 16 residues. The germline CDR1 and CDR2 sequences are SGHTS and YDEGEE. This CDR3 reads CASSLDVLEGANVLTF. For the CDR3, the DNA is TGTGCCAGCAGCTTGGATGTTCTAGAAGGGGCCAACGTCCTGACTTTC.

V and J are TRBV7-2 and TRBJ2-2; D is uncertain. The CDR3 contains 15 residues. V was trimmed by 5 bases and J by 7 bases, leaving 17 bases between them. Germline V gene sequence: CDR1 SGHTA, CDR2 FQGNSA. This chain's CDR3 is CASSPAVESGGELFF. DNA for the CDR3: TGTGCCAGCAGCCCCGCCGTGGAGTCGGGCGGGGAGCTGTTTTTT.

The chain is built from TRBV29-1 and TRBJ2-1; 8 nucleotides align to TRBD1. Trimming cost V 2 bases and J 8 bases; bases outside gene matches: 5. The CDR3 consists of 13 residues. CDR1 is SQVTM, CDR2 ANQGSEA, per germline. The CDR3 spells CSVETGGVDEQFF. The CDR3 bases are TGCAGCGTTGAAACAGGGGGAGTGGATGAGCAGTTCTTC.

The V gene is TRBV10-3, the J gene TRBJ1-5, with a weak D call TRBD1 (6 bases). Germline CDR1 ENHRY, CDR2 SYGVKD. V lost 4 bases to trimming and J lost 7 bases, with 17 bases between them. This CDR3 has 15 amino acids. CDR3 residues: CAISGGGRAGQPQHF. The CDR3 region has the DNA TGTGCCATCAGTGGGGGGGGCCGGGCAGGGCAGCCCCAGCATTTT.

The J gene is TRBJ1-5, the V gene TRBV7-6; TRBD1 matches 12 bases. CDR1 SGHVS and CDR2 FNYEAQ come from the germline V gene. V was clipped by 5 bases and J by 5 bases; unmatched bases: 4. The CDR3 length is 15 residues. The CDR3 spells CASSRGQGAHQPQHF. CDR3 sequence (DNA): TGTGCCAGCAGCCGGGGACAGGGGGCTCATCAGCCCCAGCATTTT.

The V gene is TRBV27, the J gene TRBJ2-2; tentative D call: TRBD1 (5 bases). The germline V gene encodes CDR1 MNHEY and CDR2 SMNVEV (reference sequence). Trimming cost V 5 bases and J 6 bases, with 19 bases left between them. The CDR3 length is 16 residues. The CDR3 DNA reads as TGTGCCAGCAGTGCCCCGACAGCGATAGGGGCCGGGGAGCTGTTTTTT. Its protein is CASSAPTAIGAGELFF.

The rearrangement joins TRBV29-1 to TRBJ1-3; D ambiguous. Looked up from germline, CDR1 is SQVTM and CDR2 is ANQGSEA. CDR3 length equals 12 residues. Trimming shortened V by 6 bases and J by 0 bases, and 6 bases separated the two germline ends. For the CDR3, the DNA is TGCAGCGTCGGAGTCTCTGGAAACACCATATATTTT. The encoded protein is CSVGVSGNTIYF.

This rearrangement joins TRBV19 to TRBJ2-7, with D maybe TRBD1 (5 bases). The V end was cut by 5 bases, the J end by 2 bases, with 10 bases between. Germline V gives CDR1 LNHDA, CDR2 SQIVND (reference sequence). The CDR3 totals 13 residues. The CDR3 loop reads CASSLDRTYEQYF. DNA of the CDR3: TGTGCCAGTAGTCTCGACAGAACCTACGAGCAGTACTTC.

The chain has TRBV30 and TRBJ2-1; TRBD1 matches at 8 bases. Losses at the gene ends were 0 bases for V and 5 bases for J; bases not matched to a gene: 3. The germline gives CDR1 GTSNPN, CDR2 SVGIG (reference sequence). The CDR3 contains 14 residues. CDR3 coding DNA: TGTGCCTGGAGTGTAGGGACAGGAAACAATGAGCAGTTCTTC. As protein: CAWSVGTGNNEQFF.